These T cell receptor beta chains were read from a single sample in a study of cytomegalovirus exposure and HLA in healthy donors. Clones were sequenced by immunoSEQ multiplex PCR, and TCRdb holds only the in-frame ones, with some missing. The sample has 100,000 to 150,000 clones, 74% seen once. The sample consisted of PBMCs. These receptors all stem from a woman between 50 and 59 years old in good health and CMV-seropositive. The CDR3 runs from the conserved cysteine through the conserved F or W. A D gene is named only where the DNA matches it firmly. Expanded clones are given a class, and other clones once, few, many or no size at all.

D: NA
size: NA
V: TRBV21-1
J: TRBJ2-2
CDR3: CASRTGQGYTGELFF
DNA: TGTGCCAGCAGGACGGGACAGGGGTACACCGGGGAGCTGTTTTTT

D: TRBD2
size: NA
V: TRBV4-3
J: TRBJ2-7
CDR3: CASSRTLGASGDRYEQYF
DNA: TGCGCCAGCAGCCGCACCCTAGGGGCTAGCGGAGACAGATACGAGCAGTACTTC

D: NA
size: NA
V: TRBV29-1
J: TRBJ2-2
CDR3: CSVESGVGTGELFF
DNA: TGCAGCGTTGAGTCCGGGGTTGGCACCGGGGAGCTGTTTTTT

D: TRBD2
size: NA
V: TRBV19
J: TRBJ2-7
CDR3: CASGRTSGGYEQYF
DNA: TGTGCCAGTGGAAGGACTAGCGGTGGGTACGAGCAGTACTTC

D: NA
size: NA
V: TRBV7-9
J: TRBJ2-1
CDR3: CASRRQNDEQFF
DNA: TGTGCCAGCAGACGACAGAACGATGAGCAGTTCTTC

D: NA
size: NA
V: TRBV6-1
J: TRBJ1-4
CDR3: CASSRTAEKLFF
DNA: TGTGCCAGCAGTCGGACAGCTGAAAAACTGTTTTTT

D: NA
size: few
V: TRBV30
J: TRBJ2-7
CDR3: CAWSVSNYEQYF
DNA: TGTGCCTGGAGTGTCTCTAACTACGAGCAGTACTTC

D: NA
size: NA
V: TRBV5-6
J: TRBJ1-3
CDR3: CASSPSGAVGNTIYF
DNA: TGTGCCAGCAGCCCCTCTGGTGCGGTTGGAAACACCATATATTTT

D: TRBD1
size: NA
V: TRBV28
J: TRBJ2-5
CDR3: CASSQPDRGEETQYF
DNA: TGTGCCAGCAGTCAACCGGACAGGGGGGAAGAGACCCAGTACTTC

D: NA
size: NA
V: TRBV5-6
J: TRBJ2-7
CDR3: CASSFSVNYEQYF
DNA: TGTGCCAGCAGCTTCAGCGTGAACTACGAGCAGTACTTC

D: NA
size: NA
V: TRBV7-2
J: TRBJ2-5
CDR3: CASSLFLALQEETQYF
DNA: TGTGCCAGCAGCTTATTTCTGGCATTACAGGAGGAGACCCAGTACTTC

D: TRBD1
size: NA
V: TRBV7-6
J: TRBJ1-6
CDR3: CASSLDRASPLHF
DNA: TGTGCCAGCAGCTTGGACAGGGCTTCACCCCTCCACTTT

D: TRBD2
size: NA
V: TRBV5-6
J: TRBJ2-3
CDR3: CASSFLELAGTDTQYF
DNA: TGTGCCAGCAGCTTCCTCGAACTAGCGGGCACAGATACGCAGTATTTT

D: NA
size: NA
V: TRBV19
J: TRBJ1-1
CDR3: CASSISPSLPNTEAFF
DNA: TGTGCCAGTAGTATATCCCCCTCTCTCCCGAACACTGAAGCTTTCTTT

D: TRBD1
size: once
V: TRBV9
J: TRBJ1-2
CDR3: CASSPRGKRDRENYGYTF
DNA: TGTGCCAGCAGCCCGAGGGGGAAGCGGGACAGGGAGAACTATGGCTACACCTTC

D: NA
size: NA
V: TRBV30
J: TRBJ2-3
CDR3: CACARGTDTQYF
DNA: TGTGCCTGCGCGAGGGGGACAGATACGCAGTATTTT

D: NA
size: NA
V: TRBV9
J: TRBJ2-3
CDR3: CASSVSSTSTDTQYF
DNA: TGTGCCAGCAGCGTTAGTTCCACTAGCACAGATACGCAGTATTTT

D: NA
size: NA
V: TRBV9
J: TRBJ1-1
CDR3: CASSVAVRPSEAFF
DNA: TGTGCCAGCAGCGTAGCGGTCAGGCCTTCTGAAGCTTTCTTT

D: TRBD1
size: NA
V: TRBV6-5
J: TRBJ2-7
CDR3: CASSYSNRGQDEQYF
DNA: TGTGCCAGCAGTTACTCGAACAGGGGGCAGGACGAGCAGTACTTC

D: TRBD1
size: NA
V: TRBV19
J: TRBJ1-5
CDR3: CASTGTGDSNQPQHF
DNA: TGTGCCAGTACGGGGACAGGGGATAGCAATCAGCCCCAGCATTTT

D: NA
size: NA
V: TRBV7-2
J: TRBJ1-4
CDR3: CASSLVPGGGVNEKLFF
DNA: TGTGCCAGCAGCTTAGTACCGGGGGGCGGCGTCAATGAAAAACTGTTTTTT

D: NA
size: once
V: TRBV30
J: TRBJ1-5
CDR3: CAWSPGINQPQHF
DNA: TGTGCCTGGAGTCCGGGGATTAATCAGCCCCAGCATTTT

D: NA
size: few
V: TRBV13
J: TRBJ2-7
CDR3: CASSPRPTNYEQYF
DNA: TGTGCCAGCAGCCCTCGTCCTACGAACTACGAGCAGTACTTC

D: TRBD2
size: NA
V: TRBV5-1
J: TRBJ2-7
CDR3: CASSPTSGSYEQYF
DNA: TGCGCCAGCAGCCCGACTAGCGGGAGTTACGAGCAGTACTTC

D: TRBD2
size: NA
V: TRBV7-9
J: TRBJ2-3
CDR3: CASSSLAGEWEDTQYF
DNA: TGTGCCAGCAGCTCGCTAGCGGGAGAATGGGAAGATACGCAGTATTTT

D: TRBD1
size: NA
V: TRBV5-1
J: TRBJ1-4
CDR3: CASSLDQGATNEKLFF
DNA: TGCGCCAGCAGCTTGGACCAGGGGGCAACTAATGAAAAACTGTTTTTT

D: TRBD2
size: NA
V: TRBV30
J: TRBJ2-3
CDR3: CAWSLVLGLDTDTQYF
DNA: TGTGCCTGGAGTCTCGTGTTGGGACTAGACACAGATACGCAGTATTTT

D: NA
size: NA
V: TRBV10-3
J: TRBJ2-3
CDR3: CAISQQAQGGDTQYF
DNA: TGTGCCATCAGTCAACAGGCCCAGGGGGGAGATACGCAGTATTTT

D: TRBD2
size: NA
V: TRBV7-9
J: TRBJ2-2
CDR3: CASSPTGTSAVTGELFF
DNA: TGTGCCAGCAGCCCCACCGGGACTAGCGCGGTCACCGGGGAGCTGTTTTTT

D: NA
size: NA
V: TRBV18
J: TRBJ2-2
CDR3: CASSPPGTGELFF
DNA: TGTGCCAGCTCTCCCCCGGGGACCGGGGAGCTGTTTTTT

D: NA
size: NA
V: TRBV11-2
J: TRBJ1-3
CDR3: CASSLDAAGNTIYF
DNA: TGTGCCAGCAGCTTAGATGCGGCTGGAAACACCATATATTTT

D: NA
size: few
V: TRBV11-2
J: TRBJ1-1
CDR3: CASSLKGLNTEAFF
DNA: TGTGCCAGCAGCTTAAAGGGGTTGAACACTGAAGCTTTCTTT

D: NA
size: NA
V: TRBV27
J: TRBJ2-5
CDR3: CASSPQVTSQETQYF
DNA: TGTGCCAGCAGTCCACAGGTTACTTCCCAAGAGACCCAGTACTTC

D: TRBD2
size: few
V: TRBV27
J: TRBJ2-5
CDR3: CASRFSSGREETQYF
DNA: TGTGCCAGCCGCTTTTCTAGCGGGAGGGAAGAGACCCAGTACTTC

D: TRBD2
size: once
V: TRBV6-5
J: TRBJ2-3
CDR3: CASSPQAGVTDTQYF
DNA: TGTGCCAGCAGTCCCCAAGCGGGGGTAACAGATACGCAGTATTTT

D: TRBD2
size: once
V: TRBV30
J: TRBJ2-6
CDR3: CAWIWLGGGSGANVLTF
DNA: TGTGCCTGGATTTGGCTCGGGGGGGGGTCTGGGGCCAACGTCCTGACTTTC

D: NA
size: NA
V: TRBV5-4
J: TRBJ1-1
CDR3: CASSLGYQGAEAFF
DNA: TGTGCCAGCAGCTTGGGCTACCAGGGCGCTGAAGCTTTCTTT

D: TRBD1
size: NA
V: TRBV27
J: TRBJ2-5
CDR3: CASTSRRQGARETQYF
DNA: TGTGCCAGCACCAGTAGGAGGCAGGGGGCGAGGGAGACCCAGTACTTC

D: NA
size: NA
V: TRBV5-1
J: TRBJ2-5
CDR3: CASSINQETQYF
DNA: TGCGCCAGCAGCATAAACCAAGAGACCCAGTACTTC

D: NA
size: NA
V: TRBV28
J: TRBJ1-2
CDR3: CASSVQAVYGYTF
DNA: TGTGCCAGCAGTGTACAGGCAGTTTATGGCTACACCTTC

D: NA
size: NA
V: TRBV12-1
J: TRBJ2-5
CDR3: CASSFSEYPGTSLPETQYF
DNA: TGTGCCAGCAGCTTCTCAGAATATCCCGGGACTAGCCTTCCAGAGACCCAGTACTTC

D: TRBD1
size: NA
V: TRBV15
J: TRBJ1-2
CDR3: CATSSQLGQGYYGYTF
DNA: TGTGCCACCAGCAGTCAATTGGGACAGGGCTACTATGGCTACACCTTC

D: TRBD2
size: NA
V: TRBV11-2
J: TRBJ2-1
CDR3: CASSPGLAERNEQFF
DNA: TGTGCCAGCAGCCCCGGACTAGCGGAGAGGAATGAGCAGTTCTTC

D: NA
size: few
V: TRBV9
J: TRBJ2-1
CDR3: CASSASPGQEQFF
DNA: TGTGCCAGCAGCGCGTCCCCAGGACAGGAGCAGTTCTTC

D: TRBD2
size: NA
V: TRBV9
J: TRBJ2-1
CDR3: CASSVSGVSYNEQFF
DNA: TGTGCCAGCAGCGTCAGCGGGGTCTCATACAATGAGCAGTTCTTC

D: TRBD2
size: NA
V: TRBV6-5
J: TRBJ2-7
CDR3: CASSYLGGAAYEQYF
DNA: TGTGCCAGCAGTTACCTCGGGGGGGCCGCCTACGAGCAGTACTTC

D: NA
size: NA
V: TRBV28
J: TRBJ2-7
CDR3: CASSLKTQQGSYEQYF
DNA: TGTGCCAGCAGTTTGAAGACTCAACAGGGTTCCTACGAGCAGTACTTC

D: NA
size: NA
V: TRBV4-1
J: TRBJ1-3
CDR3: CASSQDPQGSGNTIYF
DNA: TGCGCCAGCAGCCAAGATCCCCAGGGCTCTGGAAACACCATATATTTT

D: NA
size: NA
V: TRBV7-2
J: TRBJ1-5
CDR3: CASSLGGRGQPQHF
DNA: TGTGCCAGCAGTTTAGGGGGGCGCGGACAGCCCCAGCATTTT

D: NA
size: NA
V: TRBV5-4
J: TRBJ2-5
CDR3: CASSPGLGGETQYF
DNA: TGTGCCAGCAGCCCGGGACTGGGCGGGGAGACCCAGTACTTC

D: NA
size: NA
V: TRBV19
J: TRBJ2-2
CDR3: CASGKGPFTGELFF
DNA: TGTGCTTCTGGGAAGGGGCCCTTCACCGGGGAGCTGTTTTTT

D: NA
size: NA
V: TRBV5-1
J: TRBJ1-1
CDR3: CASSRGTDTEAFF
DNA: TGCGCCAGCAGTAGGGGAACCGACACTGAAGCTTTCTTT